Below are 17 T cell receptor beta chains sequenced from a single sample in a study of CD8+CD57+ T cells in acquired aplastic anemia. For CDR3 and TCR beta VDJ profiling, genomic DNA was the template used. TCRdb used MiXCR to reprocess the reads, holding one entry per CDR3 protein. The profile covers some 150,000 distinct CDR3 sequences, with 40% to 50% appearing a single time and under 1.2% taken by the ten largest. Flow cytometry had shown expanded CD8+CD57+ cells in the patients chosen for sequencing. Input material: sorted CD4+, CD8+, or CD8+CD57+ T cells (not recorded which) from PBMCs. Receptors were obtained from a human donor with aplastic anemia.

This clonotype was counted only a few times. The V call is TRBV3-1, the J call TRBJ2-3; D remains ambiguous. V dropped 0 bases and J dropped 2 bases, with 15 bases sitting between them. Germline values: CDR1 LGHDT, CDR2 YNNKEL (reference sequence). This CDR3 is 17 amino acids long. The CDR3 protein is CASSQEGVWRTTDTQYF. The DNA for the CDR3 is TGTGCCAGCAGCCAAGAGGGTGTCTGGCGCACCACAGATACGCAGTATTTT.

The genes are TRBV19 and TRBJ2-1, with D perhaps matching TRBD1 or TRBD2 (6 bases each). Per germline, CDR1 LNHDA and CDR2 SQIVND (reference sequence). This CDR3 comprises 16 residues. V lost 3 bases to trimming and J lost 1 base, with 13 bases between them. CDR3 amino acids: CASSMTGGSSYNEQFF. The CDR3 DNA sequence: TGTGCCAGTAGTATGACAGGAGGGAGTTCCTACAATGAGCAGTTCTTC. The full variable domain, with the rest looked up from reference TRBV19 and TRBJ2-1, is DGGITQSPKYLFRKEGQNVTLSCEQNLNHDAMYWYRQDPGQGLRLIYYSQIVNDFQKGDIAEGYSVSREKKESFPLTVTSAQKNPTAFYLCASSMTGGSSYNEQFFGPGTRLTVL.

CDR3 region: CASSPGQGPSRGYTF. As DNA, the CDR3 is TGTGCCAGCAGTCCCGGACAGGGCCCATCGCGTGGCTACACCTTC. V is TRBV7-6 and J is TRBJ1-2; 8 nucleotides match TRBD1. This CDR3 contains 15 residues. V shed 6 bases and J 7 bases; nucleotides not matched to a gene: 13. Germline CDR1 reads SGHVS; CDR2 reads FNYEAQ.

The table lists this clonotype with a few counts. V usage is TRBV10-3 and J usage is TRBJ2-1; possibly TRBD2 for D (5 bases). The V end lost 0 bases, the J end lost 4 bases, and 7 bases lay between the germline ends. The CDR3 has 14 residues. The V gene's germline CDR1 is ENHRY and CDR2 SYGVKD. CDR3 bases: TGTGCCATCAGTGAGTCCCGGGATTACAATGAGCAGTTCTTC. Encoded protein: CAISESRDYNEQFF.

In regard to this clonotype: At one end the junction does not follow the germline gene, possibly because of a read error. This rearrangement joins TRBV7-7 to TRBJ2-5; a possible D gene is TRBD2 (6 bases). This CDR3 is 13 amino acids long. Germline V lookup: CDR1 SSHAT, CDR2 FNYEAQ (reference sequence). CDR3 in amino acids: CASSGLFGETQYF. CDR3 sequence (DNA): TGTGCTAGCAGCGGACTATTCGGAGAGACCCAGTACTTC.

This clonotype was found a few times. The chain is built from TRBV6-1 and TRBJ2-3; D may match TRBD1 or TRBD2 (5 bases each). Germline lookup yields CDR1 MNHNS and CDR2 SASEGT. This CDR3 spans 15 amino acids. V gave up 5 bases and J gave up 4 bases, with 16 bases separating them. The CDR3 DNA reads as TGTGCCAGCAGTTCCACCCCCCGGGGCCCAGATACGCAGTATTTT. Protein product: CASSSTPRGPDTQYF.

This clonotype was recorded many times. The CDR3 DNA sequence: TGTGCCAGTAGTACCGACTTCGAGCGGGGGGGGCGGGAGTTCTTC. Its translation: CASSTDFERGGREFF. The genes are TRBV19 and TRBJ2-1, with 10 bases lining up with TRBD2. The CDR3 consists of 15 residues. Germline-derived CDR1 and CDR2 are LNHDA and SQIVND (reference sequence). Unmatched junction bases numbered 14, after V lost 4 bases and J lost 14 bases.

The J gene is TRBJ2-3, the V gene TRBV25-1, with no clear D. The CDR3 is made up of 12 amino acids. V was pared by 8 bases and J by 8 bases, with 14 bases between. Germline V CDR1 and CDR2: MGHDK, SYGVNS. CDR3: CASRAGLGTQYF. The CDR3 nucleotides read TGTGCCAGCCGTGCCGGGTTAGGTACGCAGTATTTT.

The CDR3 sequence is CASCDSNYGYTF. The CDR3, as DNA: TGTGCCAGCTGCGACAGTAACTATGGCTACACCTTC. The rearrangement joins TRBV19 to TRBJ1-2; TRBD1 might be the D (5 bases). CDR3 length equals 12 residues. Germline assignment: CDR1 LNHDA and CDR2 SQIVND (reference sequence). V shed 9 bases and J shed 1 base, with 9 bases lying between them.

The rearrangement uses TRBV5-1 and TRBJ1-4; 7 nucleotides align to TRBD1. The germline V gene has CDR1 SGHRS and CDR2 YFSETQ. The junction had 8 bases not matched to a gene; V was cut back by 4 bases and J by 2 bases. The CDR3 is made up of 16 amino acids. CDR3 bases: TGCGCCAGCAGCCAGCTACCACAGGGGACTAATGAAAAACTGTTTTTT. Protein sequence: CASSQLPQGTNEKLFF.

The V gene is TRBV15, the J gene TRBJ1-2, with TRBD1 as a possible D gene (5 bases). V shed 3 bases and J shed 7 bases, with 12 bases lying between them. The germline V gene encodes CDR1 LNHNV and CDR2 YYDKDF (reference sequence). CDR3 size: 13 residues. CDR3 DNA: TGTGCCACCAGCAGGGATTCCAGGGCTGGCTACACCTTC. Its protein is CATSRDSRAGYTF. Together with reference TRBV15 and TRBJ1-2, the CDR3 gives the full variable domain: DAMVIQNPRYQVTQFGKPVTLSCSQTLNHNVMYWYQQKSSQAPKLLFHYYDKDFNNEADTPDNFQSRRPNTSFCFLDIRSPGLGDTAMYLCATSRDSRAGYTFGSGTRLTVV.

The J gene is TRBJ1-2, the V gene TRBV7-9, with a weak D call TRBD1 (5 bases). There are 13 residues in the CDR3. Trimming shortened V by 3 bases and J by 5 bases, and 10 bases separated the two germline ends. Germline CDR1 and CDR2: SEHNR and FQNEAQ (reference sequence). The DNA of the CDR3 is TGTGCCAGCAGCTTTAAGGGGCCTTATGGCTACACCTTC. As protein: CASSFKGPYGYTF.

This clonotype was counted at least ten times. The gene calls are TRBV2 and TRBJ2-7; the D gene is possibly TRBD2 (6 bases). The germline V and J ends were trimmed by 1 base and 5 bases, with 15 bases remaining between them. The CDR3 is 15 residues long. Germline lookup yields CDR1 SNHLY and CDR2 FYNNEI. CDR3: CASSEEGTPQDEQYF. In DNA, the CDR3 is TGTGCCAGCAGTGAAGAGGGGACTCCTCAGGACGAGCAGTACTTC.

This clonotype has more than one count but fewer than ten. The V and J genes are TRBV24-1 and TRBJ2-1, with 8 bases aligning to TRBD2. The ends lost 0 bases at V and 6 bases at J; junction bases unmatched: 6. The germline CDR1 and CDR2 sequences are KGHDR and SFDVKD. The CDR3 loop spans 16 amino acids. The CDR3 is CATSDLPGLVANEQFF. CDR3 in DNA: TGTGCCACCAGTGATTTGCCGGGACTAGTTGCCAATGAGCAGTTCTTC.

The chain combines TRBV7-8 with TRBJ1-6; unclear D gene. The germline V gene has CDR1 SGHVS and CDR2 FQNEAQ. This CDR3 has 13 amino acids. With 6 bases removed from V and 4 bases from J, the gap between germline ends came to 7 bases. Here the CDR3 DNA reads TGTGCCAGCAGGGCGGGTTATAATTCACCCCTCCACTTT. This translates into CASRAGYNSPLHF. The full variable domain, with the rest looked up from reference TRBV7-8 and TRBJ1-6, is GAGVSQSPRYKVAKRGQDVALRCDPISGHVSLFWYQQALGQGPEFLTYFQNEAQLDKSGLPSDRFFAERPEGSVSTLKIQRTQQEDSAVYLCASRAGYNSPLHFGNGTRLTVT.

This clonotype was seen many times. The chain uses TRBV9 and TRBJ1-2, with TRBD1 identical over 9 bases. The CDR3 is 16 amino acids. CDR1 and CDR2 from the germline V gene are SGDLS and YYNGEE. V was clipped by 3 bases and J by 3 bases; unmatched bases: 9. The chain's CDR3 is CASSAGQGIMDYGYTF. The CDR3 bases are TGTGCCAGCAGCGCGGGACAGGGTATTATGGACTATGGCTACACCTTC. The whole variable domain, filled in from reference TRBV9 and TRBJ1-2, reads DSGVTQTPKHLITATGQRVTLRCSPRSGDLSVYWYQQSLDQGLQFLIQYYNGEERAKGNILERFSAQQFPDLHSELNLSSLELGDSALYFCASSAGQGIMDYGYTFGSGTRLTVV.

The V gene is TRBV7-8, the J gene TRBJ2-1, with D unresolved. The CDR3 has 12 amino acids. Germline V lookup: CDR1 SGHVS, CDR2 FQNEAQ. Between the trimmed V and J ends, which lost 3 bases and 10 bases, there was a span of 10 bases. CDR3 protein: CASSFVAEEQFF. The CDR3 DNA reads as TGTGCCAGCAGCTTCGTGGCGGAGGAGCAGTTCTTC.